One sample yielded the 10 T cell receptor beta chains listed below, sequenced in a study of response to subunit inactivated influenza vaccine. TCRdb re-called the RT-PCR reads through MiXCR, storing one row per CDR3 protein. The table records just under 550,000 distinct CDR3 sequences, 20% to 25% of them present only once. Separately, the same data were catalogued under a study of T cells expressing NK-cell markers. That source adds: Researchers built TCR beta cDNA using 5'RACE template switching with UMIs.

Sequenced material: CD4+ T cells sorted from PBMCs, taken roughly 12 days after vaccination. The receptors derive from a man aged 50 to 59 who received an inactivated influenza vaccine.

This clonotype was counted between two and nine times. This chain uses TRBV7-2 with TRBJ2-3, with D perhaps assigned TRBD1 or TRBD2 (5 bases each). Between the trimmed V and J ends, which lost 3 bases and 3 bases, there was a span of 16 bases. The CDR3 covers 16 residues. Germline values: CDR1 SGHTA, CDR2 FQGNSA. The DNA of the CDR3 is TGTGCCAGCAGCTTTCGTGGGACGCGCGGTACAGATACGCAGTATTTT. Residues: CASSFRGTRGTDTQYF.

CDR3 bases: TGTGCCAGCAGTGCGGGGACGCTAGGCTACGAGCAGTACTTC. This sequence encodes CASSAGTLGYEQYF. The rearrangement uses TRBV6-1 and TRBJ2-7; D tentatively fits TRBD1 or TRBD2 (5 bases each). The germline V gene encodes CDR1 MNHNS and CDR2 SASEGT. The length of the CDR3 is 14 residues. The ends were cut back, 4 bases at V and 3 bases at J, with 13 bases in the middle.

This clonotype was seen only a few times. This chain joins TRBV12-3 or TRBV12-4 and TRBJ2-4, with D unclear. The V end was cut by 1 base, the J end by 8 bases, with 15 bases between. The CDR3 runs 15 residues. This CDR3 is CASSLGTAPTDIQYF. As DNA, the CDR3 is TGTGCCAGCAGTTTAGGGACGGCCCCAACTGACATTCAGTACTTC.

This chain links TRBV28 with TRBJ1-2; D is possibly TRBD1 (5 bases). Germline CDR1 and CDR2: MDHEN and SYDVKM. Trimming took 3 bases from V and 5 from J, leaving 16 bases between them. CDR3 length: 15 residues. The CDR3 sequence is CASSLQGRTGYGYTF. In DNA, the CDR3 is TGTGCCAGCAGTTTGCAGGGAAGAACGGGGTATGGCTACACCTTC.

This clonotype was seen only a few times. The chain is built from TRBV5-1 and TRBJ2-1; a weak D match, TRBD1 (8 bases). Germline CDR1 reads SGHRS; CDR2 reads YFSETQ. With 4 bases removed from V and 9 bases from J, the gap between germline ends came to 20 bases. CDR3 size: 15 residues. Here the CDR3 DNA reads TGCGCCAGCAGCACCACCGGACAGGGAGGGACTGAGCAGTTCTTC. It translates to CASSTTGQGGTEQFF.

This clonotype was seen more than once but under ten times. The V call is TRBV4-1, the J call TRBJ2-1, with 11 bases fitting TRBD1. V shed 1 base and J 4 bases; nucleotides not matched to a gene: 3. CDR1 is MGHRA, CDR2 YSYEKL, per germline. This CDR3 is 16 amino acids long. Here the CDR3 DNA reads TGCGCCAGCAGCCAAGGGACAGGGGGCGGGTACAATGAGCAGTTCTTC. This codes for CASSQGTGGGYNEQFF.

This clonotype was seen only once. The CDR3 sequence is CASSGTGTSAQYF. The CDR3 DNA reads TGTGCCAGCAGTGGGACCGGGACTAGCGCGCAGTATTTT. This chain connects TRBV12-3 or TRBV12-4 to TRBJ2-3; TRBD2 agrees at 10 bases. The CDR3 is 13 residues long. V shed 5 bases and J 10 bases; nucleotides not matched to a gene: 6.

This clonotype was seen repeatedly, ten times or more. The chain uses TRBV12-3 or TRBV12-4 and TRBJ2-1; 10 bases fit TRBD1. The V and J ends lost 6 bases and 6 bases, in that order; junction bases with no gene match: 8. This CDR3 is 15 amino acids long. The DNA of the CDR3 is TGTGCCAGCAGCAACCGGGACAGGGGATTCAATGAGCAGTTCTTC. This sequence encodes CASSNRDRGFNEQFF.

This rearrangement joins TRBV6-1 to TRBJ1-2; D gene ambiguous. Germline lookup yields CDR1 MNHNS and CDR2 SASEGT. This CDR3 contains 14 residues. V was pared by 7 bases and J by 7 bases, with 19 bases between. CDR3 amino acids: CASIPIGRSFGYTF. The CDR3, as DNA: TGTGCCAGCATCCCGATCGGGCGATCTTTTGGCTACACCTTC.

This rearrangement joins TRBV5-1 to TRBJ2-3, with 11 bases that match TRBD2. CDR3 length: 16 residues. V was clipped by 4 bases and J by 5 bases; unmatched bases: 9. Germline lookup yields CDR1 SGHRS and CDR2 YFSETQ. The CDR3, as DNA: TGCGCCAGCAGCACCGATAGCGGGGGGGCGAGAGATACGCAGTATTTT. It is translated as CASSTDSGGARDTQYF.